This is a list of T cell receptor beta chains from one sample in a study of CD8 T cells in Susac syndrome. Each CDR3 protein is one row after TCRdb ran MiXCR on the immunoSEQ multiplex PCR reads. Here the sample spans about 430,000 distinct CDR3 sequences, approximately 85% being singletons. Sequencing was done on a sample of CD8+ T cells from PBMCs. Source of these receptors: a human donor with multiple sclerosis. CDR3s include the opening cysteine and the closing phenylalanine or tryptophan. The order of the fields is V gene, J gene, CDR3 protein.

TRBV7-9	TRBJ2-1	CASSSTWSSYNEQFF
TRBV7-9	TRBJ1-1	CASSLEGAYVTFF
TRBV28	TRBJ1-5	CASRTDDSNQPQHF
TRBV6-2/TRBV6-3	TRBJ2-1	CASSQGGDFFYNEQFF
TRBV12-3/TRBV12-4	TRBJ2-2	CASSSSGRAAGELFF
TRBV27	TRBJ2-5	CASSLLGQETQYF
TRBV20-1	TRBJ1-1	CSASRGWTEAFF
TRBV28	TRBJ1-1	CASISGENTEAFF
TRBV5-6	TRBJ1-1	CASSLARYMNTEAFF
TRBV30	TRBJ1-5	CAWSSRQGGQPQHF
TRBV5-5	TRBJ2-1	CASSLYSLIAGEEQFF
TRBV30	TRBJ2-3	CAWSVLSPGTDTQYF
TRBV6-5	TRBJ2-1	CASSPSGGDNEQFF
TRBV5-6	TRBJ2-7	CASSPGTGGEQYF
TRBV7-8	TRBJ1-5	CASSSHRASNQPQHF
TRBV6-1	TRBJ2-7	CASSASPSEQYF
TRBV28	TRBJ1-1	CASRSPPDLVAFF
TRBV7-9	TRBJ2-2	CASSSSGQNTGELFF
TRBV30	TRBJ2-1	CAWSTPGTSDNEQFF
TRBV29-1	TRBJ2-1	CSVEEYNEQFF
TRBV3-1	TRBJ1-2	CASSQTGHNGYGYTF
TRBV5-6	TRBJ1-1	CASSLRQGAAEAFF
TRBV4-1	TRBJ1-5	CASSPKWGSNQPQHF
TRBV30	TRBJ2-1	CACQMGGLEQFF
TRBV20-1	TRBJ2-1	CSARDREREGINEQFF
TRBV6-5	TRBJ2-5	CASSYLHGTSGKETQYF
TRBV12-5	TRBJ2-2	CASGFHPGTGTGELFF
TRBV7-9	TRBJ2-1	CASSYPTSGSTYNEQFF
TRBV13	TRBJ2-7	CASSVGLISYEQYF
TRBV11-2	TRBJ2-1	CASSWTSGRTPFF
TRBV12-3/TRBV12-4	TRBJ2-6	CASGANVLTF
TRBV6-1	TRBJ2-2	CASSELQGANTGELFF
TRBV27	TRBJ2-5	CASSSGLSIGTQYF
TRBV2	TRBJ2-3	CASRQGSSTDTQYF
TRBV27	TRBJ2-7	CASSFTRTGTNEQYF
TRBV4-2	TRBJ1-1	CASSQESSPEAFF
TRBV19	TRBJ2-1	CASSEYLQTSGGPYNEQFF
TRBV27	TRBJ1-5	CASSEARGQFVSQPQHF
TRBV19	TRBJ2-1	CASSIAMDEQFF
TRBV6-1	TRBJ2-7	CAVTGINYEQYF
TRBV18	TRBJ1-1	CASSPPERLMNTEAFF
TRBV27	TRBJ2-4	CASSSQGVTQYF
TRBV29-1	TRBJ2-7	CSVAPIGTGTHEQYF
TRBV29-1	TRBJ1-1	CSVVIGGLNTEAFF
TRBV29-1	TRBJ2-2	CSVVALAGSNTGELFF
TRBV5-1	TRBJ2-1	CASSLVTSGYNEQFF
TRBV3-1	TRBJ2-2	CASSQDLEGPAGTGELFF
TRBV27	TRBJ2-7	CDSSLRGGFYYEQYF
TRBV27	TRBJ2-7	CASSLLSGQALNEQYF
TRBV5-1	TRBJ1-2	CASSLGAQGNLYGYTF
TRBV4-1	TRBJ1-5	CASSQGYYQPQHF
TRBV19	TRBJ1-1	CASSIGDRADTEAFF
TRBV7-9	TRBJ1-1	CASSSIQGGSMNTEAFF
TRBV6-1	TRBJ2-2	CASGMDRADTGELFF
TRBV3-1	TRBJ1-4	CASSQSTGVGEKLSF